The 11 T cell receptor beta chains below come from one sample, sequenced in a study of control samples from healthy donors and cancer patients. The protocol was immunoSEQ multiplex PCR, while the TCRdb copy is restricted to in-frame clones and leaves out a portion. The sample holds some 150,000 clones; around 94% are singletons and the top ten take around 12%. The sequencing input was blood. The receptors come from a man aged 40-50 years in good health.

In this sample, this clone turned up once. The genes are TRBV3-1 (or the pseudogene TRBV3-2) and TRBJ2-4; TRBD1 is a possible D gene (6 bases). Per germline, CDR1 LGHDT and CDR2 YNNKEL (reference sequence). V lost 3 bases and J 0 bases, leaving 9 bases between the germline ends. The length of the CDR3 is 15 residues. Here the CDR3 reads CASSQPGVAKNIQYF. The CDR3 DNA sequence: TGTGCCAGCAGCCAGCCAGGGGTAGCCAAAAACATTCAGTACTTC.

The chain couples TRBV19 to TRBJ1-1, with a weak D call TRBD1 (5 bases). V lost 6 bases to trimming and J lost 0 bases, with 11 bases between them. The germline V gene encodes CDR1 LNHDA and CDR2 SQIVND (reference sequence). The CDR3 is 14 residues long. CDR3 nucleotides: TGTGCCAGTAGCAAGACAGCAATGAACACTGAAGCTTTCTTT. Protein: CASSKTAMNTEAFF.

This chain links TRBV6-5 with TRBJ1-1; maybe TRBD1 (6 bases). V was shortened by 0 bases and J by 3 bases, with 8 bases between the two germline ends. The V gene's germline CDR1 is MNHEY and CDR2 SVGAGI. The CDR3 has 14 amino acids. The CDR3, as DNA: TGTGCCAGCAGTTACTCGTCAGGGGACACTGAAGCTTTCTTT. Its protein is CASSYSSGDTEAFF.

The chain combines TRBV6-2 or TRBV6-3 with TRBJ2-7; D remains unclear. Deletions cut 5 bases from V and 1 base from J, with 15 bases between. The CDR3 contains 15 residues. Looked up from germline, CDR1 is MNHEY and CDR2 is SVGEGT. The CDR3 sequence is CASSPRFLQSYEQYF. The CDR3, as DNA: TGTGCCAGCAGTCCCCGTTTCTTACAGTCCTACGAGCAGTACTTC.

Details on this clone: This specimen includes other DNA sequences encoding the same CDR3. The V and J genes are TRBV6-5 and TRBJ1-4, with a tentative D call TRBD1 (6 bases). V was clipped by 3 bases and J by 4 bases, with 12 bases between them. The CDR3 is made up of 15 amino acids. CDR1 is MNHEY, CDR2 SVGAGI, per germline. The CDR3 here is CASSYSGAYNEKLFF. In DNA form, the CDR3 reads TGTGCCAGCAGTTATTCGGGGGCCTATAATGAAAAACTGTTTTTT.

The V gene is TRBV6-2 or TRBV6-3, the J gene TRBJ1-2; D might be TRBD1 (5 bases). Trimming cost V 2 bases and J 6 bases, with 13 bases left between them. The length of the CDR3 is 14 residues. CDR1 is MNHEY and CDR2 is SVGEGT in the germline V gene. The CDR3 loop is CASSYVAGSNGYTF. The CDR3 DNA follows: TGTGCCAGCAGTTACGTTGCAGGGAGCAATGGCTACACCTTC.

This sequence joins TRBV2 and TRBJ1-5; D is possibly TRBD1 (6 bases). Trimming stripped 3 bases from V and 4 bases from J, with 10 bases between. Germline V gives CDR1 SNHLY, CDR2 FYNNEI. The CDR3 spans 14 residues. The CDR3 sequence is CASSDRGGNQPQHF. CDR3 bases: TGTGCCAGCAGTGACAGGGGAGGTAATCAGCCCCAGCATTTT.

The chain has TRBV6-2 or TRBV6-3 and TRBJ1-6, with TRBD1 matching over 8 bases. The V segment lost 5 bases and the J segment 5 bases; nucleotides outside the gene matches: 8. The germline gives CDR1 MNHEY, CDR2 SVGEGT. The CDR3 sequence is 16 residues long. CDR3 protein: CASSHPDRANNSPLHF. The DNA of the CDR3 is TGTGCCAGCAGTCACCCGGACAGGGCCAATAATTCACCCCTCCACTTT.

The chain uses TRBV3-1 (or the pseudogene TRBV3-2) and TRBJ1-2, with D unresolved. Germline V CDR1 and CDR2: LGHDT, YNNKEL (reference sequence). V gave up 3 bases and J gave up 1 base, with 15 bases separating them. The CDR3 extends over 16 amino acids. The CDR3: CASSQGSRSLNYGYTF. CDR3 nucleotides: TGTGCCAGCAGCCAGGGCTCACGTTCCCTTAACTATGGCTACACCTTC.

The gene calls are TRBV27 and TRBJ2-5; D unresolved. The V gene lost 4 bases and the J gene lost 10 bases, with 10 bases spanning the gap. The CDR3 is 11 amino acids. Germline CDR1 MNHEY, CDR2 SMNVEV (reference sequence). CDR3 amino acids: CASSSPRIQYF. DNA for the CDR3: TGTGCCAGCAGTTCCCCTCGAATCCAGTACTTC.

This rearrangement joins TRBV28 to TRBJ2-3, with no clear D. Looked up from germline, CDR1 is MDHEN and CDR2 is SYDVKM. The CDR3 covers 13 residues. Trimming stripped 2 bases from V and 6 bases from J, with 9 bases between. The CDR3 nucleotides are TGTGCCAGCAGTTTACAAGGACGGGATACGCAGTATTTT. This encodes CASSLQGRDTQYF.